The rows below give T cell receptor beta chains drawn from one sample of a study of blood T cell repertoires in COVID-19. Produced via immunoSEQ multiplex PCR; TCRdb's table is partial and in-frame only. The sample holds tens of thousands of clones, 80% to 85% seen once. The sample was peripheral blood. The receptors originated from a woman in her sixties or seventies with acute or convalescent COVID-19. Both conserved end residues are part of each CDR3. The D gene is left open where the match is weak. Size values are once, few and many counts, or a class for expanded clones, and some rows have none.

d_call,clone_size,j_call,v_call,cdr3_aa,cdr3_nt
NA,NA,TRBJ2-7,TRBV6-6,CASSSPDRANEQYF,TGTGCCAGCAGTTCCCCGGACAGAGCTAACGAGCAGTACTTC
NA,once,TRBJ1-1,TRBV7-3,CASRLSRNTEAFF,TGTGCCAGCAGGTTGTCGAGGAACACTGAAGCTTTCTTT
NA,NA,TRBJ2-2,TRBV19,CASSEGSGELFF,TGTGCCAGTAGCGAGGGCTCCGGGGAGCTGTTTTTT
TRBD2,NA,TRBJ2-7,TRBV3-1/TRBV3-2,CASSGGVSSYEQYF,TGTGCCAGCAGCGGGGGGGTGAGCTCCTACGAGCAGTACTTC
NA,NA,TRBJ1-2,TRBV24-1,CATSDLSRGGGYTF,TGTGCCACCAGTGATTTGTCCAGGGGTGGTGGCTACACCTTC
NA,NA,TRBJ1-2,TRBV5-4,CASTWGENYGYTF,TGTGCCAGCACCTGGGGGGAAAACTATGGCTACACCTTC
TRBD1,NA,TRBJ1-2,TRBV5-6,CASRPGQGAPGGYTF,TGTGCCAGCAGACCGGGACAGGGGGCGCCTGGGGGCTACACCTTC
TRBD1,NA,TRBJ1-2,TRBV27,CASRGQGWGYGYTF,TGTGCCAGCCGTGGACAGGGGTGGGGCTATGGCTACACCTTC
TRBD1,NA,TRBJ1-4,TRBV29-1,CSVGSGQGQEKLFF,TGCAGCGTTGGGTCGGGACAGGGACAAGAAAAACTGTTTTTT
TRBD1,NA,TRBJ1-2,TRBV6-5,CASSVGQLYGYTF,TGTGCCAGCAGCGTGGGACAGCTCTATGGCTACACCTTC
NA,NA,TRBJ2-7,TRBV9,CASSAGPRDTYEQYF,TGTGCCAGCAGCGCCGGGCCCCGGGACACCTACGAGCAGTACTTC
TRBD1,many,TRBJ2-1,TRBV29-1,CSVAGQAYNEQFF,TGCAGCGTTGCAGGACAGGCGTACAATGAGCAGTTCTTC